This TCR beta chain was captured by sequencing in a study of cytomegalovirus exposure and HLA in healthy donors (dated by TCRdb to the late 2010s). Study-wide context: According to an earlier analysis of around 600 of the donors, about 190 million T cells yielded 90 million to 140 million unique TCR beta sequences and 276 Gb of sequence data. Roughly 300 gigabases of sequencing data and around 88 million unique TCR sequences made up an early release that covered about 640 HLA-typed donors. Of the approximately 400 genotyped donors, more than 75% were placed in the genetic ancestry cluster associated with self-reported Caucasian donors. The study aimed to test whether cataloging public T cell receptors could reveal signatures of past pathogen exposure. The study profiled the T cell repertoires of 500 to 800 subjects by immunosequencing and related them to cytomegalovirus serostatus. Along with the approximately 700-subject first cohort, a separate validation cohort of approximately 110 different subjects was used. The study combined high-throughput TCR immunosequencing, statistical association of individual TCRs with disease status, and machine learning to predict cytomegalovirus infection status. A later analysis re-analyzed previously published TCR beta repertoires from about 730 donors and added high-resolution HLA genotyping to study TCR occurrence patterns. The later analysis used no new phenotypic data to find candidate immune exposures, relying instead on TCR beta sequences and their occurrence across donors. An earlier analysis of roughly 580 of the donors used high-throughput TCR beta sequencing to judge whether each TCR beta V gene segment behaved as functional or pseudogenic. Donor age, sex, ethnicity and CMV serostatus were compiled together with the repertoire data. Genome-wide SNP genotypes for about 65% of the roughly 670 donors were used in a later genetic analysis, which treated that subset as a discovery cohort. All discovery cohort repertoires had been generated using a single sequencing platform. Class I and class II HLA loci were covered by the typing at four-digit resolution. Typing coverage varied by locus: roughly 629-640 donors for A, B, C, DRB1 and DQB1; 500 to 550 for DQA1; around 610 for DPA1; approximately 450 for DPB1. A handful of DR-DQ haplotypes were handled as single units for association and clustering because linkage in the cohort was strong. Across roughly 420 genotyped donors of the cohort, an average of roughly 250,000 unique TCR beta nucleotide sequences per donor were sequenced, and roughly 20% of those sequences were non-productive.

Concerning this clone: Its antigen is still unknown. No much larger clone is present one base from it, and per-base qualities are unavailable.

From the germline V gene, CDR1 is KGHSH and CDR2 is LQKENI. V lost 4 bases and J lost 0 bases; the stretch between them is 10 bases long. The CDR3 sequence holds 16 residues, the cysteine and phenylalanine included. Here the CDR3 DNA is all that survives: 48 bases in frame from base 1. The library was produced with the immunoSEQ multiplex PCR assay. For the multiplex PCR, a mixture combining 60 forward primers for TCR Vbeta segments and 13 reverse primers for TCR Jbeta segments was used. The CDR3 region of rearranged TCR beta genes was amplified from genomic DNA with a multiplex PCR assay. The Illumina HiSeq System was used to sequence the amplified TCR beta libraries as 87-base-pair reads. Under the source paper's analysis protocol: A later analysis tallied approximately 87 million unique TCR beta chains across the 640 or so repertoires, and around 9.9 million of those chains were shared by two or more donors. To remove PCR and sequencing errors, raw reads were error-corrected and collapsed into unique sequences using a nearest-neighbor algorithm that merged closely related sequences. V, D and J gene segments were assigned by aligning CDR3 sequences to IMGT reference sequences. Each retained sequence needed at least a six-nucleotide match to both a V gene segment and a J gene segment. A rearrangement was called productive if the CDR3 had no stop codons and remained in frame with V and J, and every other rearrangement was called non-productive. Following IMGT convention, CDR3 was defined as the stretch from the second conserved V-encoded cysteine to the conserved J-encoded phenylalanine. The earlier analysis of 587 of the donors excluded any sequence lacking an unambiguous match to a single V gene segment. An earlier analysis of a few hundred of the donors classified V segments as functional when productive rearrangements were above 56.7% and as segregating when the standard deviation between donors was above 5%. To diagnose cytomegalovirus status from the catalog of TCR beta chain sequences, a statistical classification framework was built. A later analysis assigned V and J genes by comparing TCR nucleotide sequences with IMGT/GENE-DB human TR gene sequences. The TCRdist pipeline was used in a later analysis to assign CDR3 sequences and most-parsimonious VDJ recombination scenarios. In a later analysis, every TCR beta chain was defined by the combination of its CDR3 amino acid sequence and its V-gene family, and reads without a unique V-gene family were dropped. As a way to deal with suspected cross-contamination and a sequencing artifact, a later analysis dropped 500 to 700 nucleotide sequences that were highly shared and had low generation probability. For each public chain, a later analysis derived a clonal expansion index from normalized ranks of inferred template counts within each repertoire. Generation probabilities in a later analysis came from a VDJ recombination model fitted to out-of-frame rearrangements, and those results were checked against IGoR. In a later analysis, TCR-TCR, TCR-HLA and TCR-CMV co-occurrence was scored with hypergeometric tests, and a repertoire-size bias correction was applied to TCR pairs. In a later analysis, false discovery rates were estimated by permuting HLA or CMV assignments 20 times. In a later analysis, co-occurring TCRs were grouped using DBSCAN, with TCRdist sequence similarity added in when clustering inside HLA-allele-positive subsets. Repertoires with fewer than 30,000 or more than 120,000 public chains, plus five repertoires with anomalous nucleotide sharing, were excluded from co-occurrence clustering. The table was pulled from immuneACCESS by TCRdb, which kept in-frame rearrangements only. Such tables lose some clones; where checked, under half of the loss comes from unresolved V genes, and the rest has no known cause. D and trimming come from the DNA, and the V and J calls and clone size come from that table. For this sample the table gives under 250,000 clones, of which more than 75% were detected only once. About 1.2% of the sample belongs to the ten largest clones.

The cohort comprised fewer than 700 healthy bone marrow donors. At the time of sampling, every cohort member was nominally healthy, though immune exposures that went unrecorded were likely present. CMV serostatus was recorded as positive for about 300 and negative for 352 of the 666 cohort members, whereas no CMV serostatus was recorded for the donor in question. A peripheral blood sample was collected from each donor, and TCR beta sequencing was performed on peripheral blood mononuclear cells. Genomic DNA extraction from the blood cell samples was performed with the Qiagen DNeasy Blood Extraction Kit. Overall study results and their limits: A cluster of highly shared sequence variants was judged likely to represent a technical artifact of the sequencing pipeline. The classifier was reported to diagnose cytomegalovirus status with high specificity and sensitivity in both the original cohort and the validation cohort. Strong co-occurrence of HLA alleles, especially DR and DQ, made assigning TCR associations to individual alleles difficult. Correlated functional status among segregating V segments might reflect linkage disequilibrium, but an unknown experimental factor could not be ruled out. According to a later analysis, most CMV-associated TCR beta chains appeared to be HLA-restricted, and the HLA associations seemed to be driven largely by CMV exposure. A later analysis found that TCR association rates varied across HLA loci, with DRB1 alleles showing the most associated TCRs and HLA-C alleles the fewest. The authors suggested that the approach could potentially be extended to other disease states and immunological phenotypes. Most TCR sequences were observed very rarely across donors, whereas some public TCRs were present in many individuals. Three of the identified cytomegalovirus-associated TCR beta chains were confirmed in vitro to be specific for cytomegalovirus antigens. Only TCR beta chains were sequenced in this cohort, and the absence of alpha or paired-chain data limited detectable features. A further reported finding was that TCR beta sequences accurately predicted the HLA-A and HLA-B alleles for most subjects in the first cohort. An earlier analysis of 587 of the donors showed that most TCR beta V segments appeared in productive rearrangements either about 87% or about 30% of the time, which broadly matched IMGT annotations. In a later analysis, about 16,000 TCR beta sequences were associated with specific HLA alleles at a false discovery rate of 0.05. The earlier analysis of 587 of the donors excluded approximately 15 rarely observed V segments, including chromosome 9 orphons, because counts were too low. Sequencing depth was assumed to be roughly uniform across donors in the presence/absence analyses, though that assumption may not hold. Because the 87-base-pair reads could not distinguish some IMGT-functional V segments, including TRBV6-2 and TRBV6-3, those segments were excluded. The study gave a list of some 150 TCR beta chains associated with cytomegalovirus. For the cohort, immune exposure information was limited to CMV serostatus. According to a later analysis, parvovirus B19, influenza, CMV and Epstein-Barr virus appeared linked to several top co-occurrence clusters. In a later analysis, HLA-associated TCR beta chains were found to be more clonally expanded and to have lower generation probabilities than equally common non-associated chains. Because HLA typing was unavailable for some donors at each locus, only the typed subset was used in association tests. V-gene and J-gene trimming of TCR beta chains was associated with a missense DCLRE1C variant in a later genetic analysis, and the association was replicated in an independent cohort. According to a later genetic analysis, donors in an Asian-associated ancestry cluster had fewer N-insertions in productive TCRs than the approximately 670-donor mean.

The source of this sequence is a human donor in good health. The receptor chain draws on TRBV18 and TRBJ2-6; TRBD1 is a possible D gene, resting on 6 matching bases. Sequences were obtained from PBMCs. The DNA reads TGTGCCAGCTCACACACAGGGAACTCTGGGGCCAACGTCCTGACTTTC. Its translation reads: CASSHTGNSGANVLTF. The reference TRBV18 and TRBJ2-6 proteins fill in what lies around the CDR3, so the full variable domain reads NAGVMQNPRHLVRRRGQEARLRCSPMKGHSHVYWYRQLPEEGLKFMVYLQKENIIDESGMPKERFSAEFPKEGPSILRIQQVVRGDSAAYFCASSHTGNSGANVLTFGAGSRLTVL.